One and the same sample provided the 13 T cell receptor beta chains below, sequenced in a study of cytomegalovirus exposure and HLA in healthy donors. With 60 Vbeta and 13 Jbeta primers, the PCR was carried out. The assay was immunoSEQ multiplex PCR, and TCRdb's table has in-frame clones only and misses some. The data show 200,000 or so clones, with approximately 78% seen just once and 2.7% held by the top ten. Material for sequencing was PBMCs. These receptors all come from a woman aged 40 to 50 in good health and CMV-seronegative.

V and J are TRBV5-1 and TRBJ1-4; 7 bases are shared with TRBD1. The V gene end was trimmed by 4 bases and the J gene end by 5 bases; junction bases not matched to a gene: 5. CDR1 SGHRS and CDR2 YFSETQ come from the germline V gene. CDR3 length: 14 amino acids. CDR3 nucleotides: TGCGCCAGCAGCGGAACGGGACAGAATGAAAAACTGTTTTTT. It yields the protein CASSGTGQNEKLFF.

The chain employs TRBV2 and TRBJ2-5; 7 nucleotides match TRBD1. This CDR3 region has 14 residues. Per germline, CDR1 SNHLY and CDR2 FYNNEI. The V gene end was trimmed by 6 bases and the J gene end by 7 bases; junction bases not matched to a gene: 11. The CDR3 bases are TGTGCCAGCAGCTCGGACAGGAGGCTTCTGACCCAGTACTTC. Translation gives CASSSDRRLLTQYF. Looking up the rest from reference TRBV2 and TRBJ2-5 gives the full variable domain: EPEVTQTPSHQVTQMGQEVILRCVPISNHLYFYWYRQILGQKVEFLVSFYNNEISEKSEIFDDQFSVERPDGSNFTLKIRSTKLEDSAMYFCASSSDRRLLTQYFGPGTRLLVL.

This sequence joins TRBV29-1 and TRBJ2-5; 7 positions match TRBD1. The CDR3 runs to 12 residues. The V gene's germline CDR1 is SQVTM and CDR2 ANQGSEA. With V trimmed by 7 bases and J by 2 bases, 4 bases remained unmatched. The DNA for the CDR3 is TGCAGCGCGGGGACAGAGCAAGAGACCCAGTACTTC. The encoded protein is CSAGTEQETQYF.

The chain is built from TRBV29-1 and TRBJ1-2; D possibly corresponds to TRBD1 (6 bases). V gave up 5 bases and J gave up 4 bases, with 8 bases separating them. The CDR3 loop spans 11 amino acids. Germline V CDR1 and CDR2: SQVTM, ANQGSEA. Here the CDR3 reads CSVWTAYGYTF. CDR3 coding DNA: TGCAGCGTTTGGACAGCCTATGGCTACACCTTC. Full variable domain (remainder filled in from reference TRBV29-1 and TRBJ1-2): SAVISQKPSRDICQRGTSLTIQCQVDSQVTMMFWYRQQPGQSLTLIATANQGSEATYESGFVIDKFPISRPNLTFSTLTVSNMSPEDSSIYLCSVWTAYGYTFGSGTRLTVV.

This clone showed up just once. CDR3: CAWSPGIPDTQYF. CDR3 DNA: TGTGCCTGGAGTCCGGGTATCCCAGATACGCAGTATTTT. The chain recombines TRBV30 with TRBJ2-3; D is undetermined. Germline-derived CDR1 and CDR2 are GTSNPN and SVGIG (reference sequence). The CDR3 contains 13 residues. V lost 2 bases and J 4 bases, leaving 10 bases between the germline ends.

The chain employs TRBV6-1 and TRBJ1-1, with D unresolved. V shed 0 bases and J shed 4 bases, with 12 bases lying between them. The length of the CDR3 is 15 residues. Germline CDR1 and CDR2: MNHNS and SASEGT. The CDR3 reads CASSEAEAMATEAFF. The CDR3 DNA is TGTGCCAGCAGTGAAGCGGAGGCAATGGCCACTGAAGCTTTCTTT.

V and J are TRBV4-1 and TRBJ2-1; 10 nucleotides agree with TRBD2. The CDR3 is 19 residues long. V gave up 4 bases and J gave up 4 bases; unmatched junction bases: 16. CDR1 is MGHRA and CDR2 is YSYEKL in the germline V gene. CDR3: CASSRLPGITSGKYNEQFF. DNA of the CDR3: TGCGCCAGCAGCCGACTCCCTGGAATTACTAGCGGGAAATACAATGAGCAGTTCTTC.

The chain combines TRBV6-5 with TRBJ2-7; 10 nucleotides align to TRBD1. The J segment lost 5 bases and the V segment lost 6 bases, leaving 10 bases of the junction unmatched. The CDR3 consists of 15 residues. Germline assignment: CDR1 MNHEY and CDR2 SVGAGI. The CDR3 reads CASRSQGTGVNEQYF. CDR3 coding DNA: TGTGCCAGCAGGTCCCAGGGGACAGGGGTTAACGAGCAGTACTTC.

The CDR3 loop reads CASSTGARVAYEQYF. DNA for the CDR3: TGTGCCAGTAGTACAGGGGCGCGGGTTGCCTACGAGCAGTACTTC. This chain connects TRBV19 to TRBJ2-7; TRBD1 is a possible D gene (6 bases). V was shortened by 4 bases and J by 2 bases, with 15 bases between the two germline ends. There are 15 residues in the CDR3. Per the germline V gene, CDR1 is LNHDA and CDR2 is SQIVND (reference sequence). The full variable domain, its missing parts supplied by reference TRBV19 and TRBJ2-7, is DGGITQSPKYLFRKEGQNVTLSCEQNLNHDAMYWYRQDPGQGLRLIYYSQIVNDFQKGDIAEGYSVSREKKESFPLTVTSAQKNPTAFYLCASSTGARVAYEQYFGPGTRLTVT.

As DNA, the CDR3 is TGCAGCGTCCCCGGGACTAGCGGTTACGAGCAGTACTTC. It is translated as CSVPGTSGYEQYF. The chain links TRBV29-1 to TRBJ2-7; TRBD2 matches 11 bases. The germline V gene has CDR1 SQVTM and CDR2 ANQGSEA. The CDR3 has 13 amino acids. J was trimmed by 4 bases and V by 6 bases; bases with no gene match: 5.

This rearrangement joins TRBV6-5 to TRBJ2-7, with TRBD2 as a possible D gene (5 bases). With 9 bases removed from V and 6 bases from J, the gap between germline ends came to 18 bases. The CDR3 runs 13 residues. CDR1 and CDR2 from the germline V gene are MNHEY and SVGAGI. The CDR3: CASSGLTSREQYF. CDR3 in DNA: TGTGCCAGTTCCGGACTGACCTCTCGCGAGCAGTACTTC.

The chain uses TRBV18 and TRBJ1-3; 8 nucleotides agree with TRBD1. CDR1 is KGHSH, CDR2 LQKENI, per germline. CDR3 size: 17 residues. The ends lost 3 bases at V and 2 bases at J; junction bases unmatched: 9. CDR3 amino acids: CASSPQFDRGAGNTIYF. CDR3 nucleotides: TGTGCCAGCTCACCGCAGTTCGACAGGGGAGCTGGAAACACCATATATTTT.

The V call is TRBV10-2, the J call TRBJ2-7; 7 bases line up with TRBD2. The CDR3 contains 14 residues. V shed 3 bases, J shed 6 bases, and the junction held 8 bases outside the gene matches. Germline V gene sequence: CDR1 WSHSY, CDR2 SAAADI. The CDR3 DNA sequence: TGCGCCAGCAGTGATTCGAGGGCTAGCGGCGAGCAGTACTTC. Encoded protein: CASSDSRASGEQYF.